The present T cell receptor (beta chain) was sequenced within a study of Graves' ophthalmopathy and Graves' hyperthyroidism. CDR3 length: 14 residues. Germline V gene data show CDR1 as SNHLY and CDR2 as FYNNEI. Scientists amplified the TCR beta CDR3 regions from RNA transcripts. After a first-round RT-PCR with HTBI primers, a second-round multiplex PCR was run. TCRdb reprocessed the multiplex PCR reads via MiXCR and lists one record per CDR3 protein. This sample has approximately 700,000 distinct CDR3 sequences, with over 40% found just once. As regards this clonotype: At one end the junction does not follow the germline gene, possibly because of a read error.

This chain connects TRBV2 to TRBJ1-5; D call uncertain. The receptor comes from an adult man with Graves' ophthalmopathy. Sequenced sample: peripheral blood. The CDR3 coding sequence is TGTGCCAGCAAGGTAAGTTTCGGCAATCAGCCCCAGCGTTTT. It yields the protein CASKVSFGNQPQRF. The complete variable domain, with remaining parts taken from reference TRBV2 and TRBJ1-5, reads EPEVTQTPSHQVTQMGQEVILRCVPISNHLYFYWYRQILGQKVEFLVSFYNNEISEKSEIFDDQFSVERPDGSNFTLKIRSTKLEDSAMYFCASKVSFGNQPQRFGDGTRLSIL.